This T cell receptor (beta chain) was obtained from a study of shared clonotypes between healthy human individuals. General study findings and limits: Estimated clonotype richness was generally higher in naive than memory subsets. A reduction in generation probabilities was seen for non-shared clonotypes relative to those shared by all four donors.

Each replicate PCR on the sorted subsets used 200 to 250 ng DNA (approximately 27,000 T cell genomes). Clones were sequenced by immunoSEQ multiplex PCR, and TCRdb holds only the in-frame ones, with some missing. The sample lists 550,000 to 750,000 clones, over 95% occurring once. V was pared by 1 base and J by 7 bases, with 4 bases between. The length of the CDR3 is 12 residues. From germline, CDR1 is MDHEN and CDR2 SYDVKM. Terminally differentiated effector memory CD45RA+ cells were excluded from the naive CD8 cells, which were CD45RO-negative and positively selected for CCR7. About this clone: Its specificity is unknown.

The rearrangement joins TRBV28 to TRBJ2-2; D remains unclear. Specimen: naive CD8+ T cells sorted from blood. This receptor was identified in a woman in her thirties in good health. This CDR3 reads CASSLFVGELFF. The CDR3 DNA reads as TGTGCCAGCAGTTTATTTGTCGGGGAGCTGTTTTTT.